One and the same sample provided the 4 T cell receptor beta chains below, sequenced in a study of blood T cell repertoires in COVID-19. Data came from immunoSEQ multiplex PCR; TCRdb stores just in-frame clones and leaves some out. There are approximately 140,000 clones in the sample; roughly nine tenths occur only once, and under 15% lies in the top ten. Sequenced sample: peripheral blood. The origin of the receptors is a man aged 18 to 30 with COVID-19, enrolled during active disease.

This clone was detected a few times. V is TRBV6-2 or TRBV6-3 and J is TRBJ2-7; perhaps TRBD2 as D (5 bases). From germline, CDR1 is MNHEY and CDR2 SVGEGT. The ends were cut back, 4 bases at V and 0 bases at J, with 10 bases in the middle. This CDR3 is 14 amino acids long. DNA for the CDR3: TGTGCCAGCAGTTTCGCGGGTTACTCCTACGAGCAGTACTTC. As protein: CASSFAGYSYEQYF.

The chain is built from TRBV29-1 and TRBJ1-1, with 7 bases identical to TRBD1. The CDR3 covers 14 residues. CDR1 is SQVTM, CDR2 ANQGSEA, per germline. The V segment lost 6 bases and the J segment 4 bases; nucleotides outside the gene matches: 11. This CDR3 is CSVETGSGGTEAFF. CDR3 nucleotides: TGCAGCGTGGAGACAGGGTCCGGTGGCACTGAAGCTTTCTTT.

This sequence joins TRBV6-6 and TRBJ2-7; 13 bases align to TRBD2. The CDR3 extends over 15 amino acids. V shed 4 bases, J shed 3 bases, and the junction held 3 bases outside the gene matches. Germline assignment: CDR1 MNHNY and CDR2 SVGAGI (reference sequence). CDR3 protein: CASSSGTSGIYEQYF. The CDR3 bases are TGTGCCAGCAGTTCCGGGACTAGCGGGATCTACGAGCAGTACTTC.

This sequence joins TRBV6-5 and TRBJ2-3; 7 nucleotides line up with TRBD2. The CDR3 totals 13 residues. CDR1 and CDR2 from the germline V gene are MNHEY and SVGAGI. With V trimmed by 7 bases and J by 3 bases, 4 bases remained unmatched. The DNA for the CDR3 is TGTGCCAGCAAGCTAGCGGTTACAGATACGCAGTATTTT. Protein product: CASKLAVTDTQYF.